The 20 T cell receptor beta chains given below trace back to one sample, sequenced in a study of shared clonotypes between healthy human individuals. Assay used: immunoSEQ multiplex PCR; TCRdb lists only in-frame clones, some missing. The sample contains over 2 million clones, 95% of which appear only once. The sample taken for sequencing was naive CD4+ T cells sorted from blood. This sample's subset: CD45RA+ positively selected. The receptors derive from a man aged 18-30 years in good health.

The rearrangement joins TRBV2 to TRBJ1-1, with D hard to call. Germline-derived CDR1 and CDR2 are SNHLY and FYNNEI. This CDR3 is built from 12 residues. V was clipped by 3 bases and J by 5 bases, with 7 bases between them. CDR3: CASSDRETEAFF. CDR3 DNA: TGTGCCAGCAGTGACCGGGAAACTGAAGCTTTCTTT.

The chain combines TRBV6-4 with TRBJ2-5; the D gene is possibly TRBD1 (6 bases). This CDR3 has 14 amino acids. In germline, CDR1 is MRHNA, CDR2 SNTAGT. Trimming removed 6 bases from V and 0 bases from J, with 11 bases in between. CDR3 residues: CASRLGQNQETQYF. CDR3 in DNA: TGTGCCAGCAGGCTCGGACAGAACCAAGAGACCCAGTACTTC.

This rearrangement joins TRBV7-9 to TRBJ1-1; TRBD1 matches at 7 bases. Germline loops: CDR1 SEHNR, CDR2 FQNEAQ (reference sequence). The V and J ends lost 2 bases and 6 bases, in that order; junction bases with no gene match: 3. The CDR3 has 13 amino acids. The CDR3 loop is CASSLTGTAEAFF. The CDR3 DNA follows: TGTGCCAGCAGCTTAACCGGGACAGCTGAAGCTTTCTTT.

The V and J genes are TRBV5-6 and TRBJ2-5; D call uncertain. CDR1 is SGHDT, CDR2 YYEEEE, per germline. The CDR3 covers 13 residues. The V end was cut by 6 bases, the J end by 2 bases, with 11 bases between. CDR3 DNA sequence: TGTGCCAGCACCAAAACAGCGCAAGAGACCCAGTACTTC. Its protein is CASTKTAQETQYF. The full variable domain, completed using reference TRBV5-6 and TRBJ2-5, is DAGVTQSPTHLIKTRGQQVTLRCSPKSGHDTVSWYQQALGQGPQFIFQYYEEEERQRGNFPDRFSGHQFPNYSSELNVNALLLGDSALYLCASTKTAQETQYFGPGTRLLVL.

The chain combines TRBV6-5 with TRBJ1-4; D unclear. Trimming shortened V by 5 bases and J by 8 bases, and 9 bases separated the two germline ends. Germline CDR1 MNHEY, CDR2 SVGAGI. The CDR3 totals 12 residues. The chain's CDR3 is CASSRDSEKLFF. CDR3 in DNA: TGTGCCAGCAGTCGCGATTCGGAAAAACTGTTTTTT.

The chain combines TRBV10-2 with TRBJ1-1; no reliable D call. CDR3 length: 14 residues. V was cut by 3 bases and J by 8 bases, with 16 bases left in between. The germline gives CDR1 WSHSY, CDR2 SAAADI. CDR3 nucleotide sequence: TGCGCCAGCAGTGATCCGGCGGAGACACTGGAAGCTTTCTTT. It specifies CASSDPAETLEAFF.

The V and J genes are TRBV6-1 and TRBJ2-5, with 8 bases that match TRBD2. V was clipped by 5 bases and J by 1 base; unmatched bases: 3. This CDR3 is 14 amino acids long. From germline, CDR1 is MNHNS and CDR2 SASEGT. CDR3 in DNA: TGTGCCAGCAGTCTAGGGACTAGCCAAGAGACCCAGTACTTC. This codes for CASSLGTSQETQYF.

The chain recombines TRBV19 with TRBJ1-6; 12 bases fit TRBD1. The J segment lost 7 bases and the V segment lost 5 bases, leaving 12 bases of the junction unmatched. The CDR3 sequence is 18 residues long. Germline loops: CDR1 LNHDA, CDR2 SQIVND (reference sequence). The CDR3 DNA reads as TGTGCCAGTAGTTCCCTCTCCGGGACAGGGGGCGCGAATTCACCCCTCCACTTT. Its translation is CASSSLSGTGGANSPLHF.

This clone has just one count. The sample carries other DNA sequences with the same CDR3. The chain combines TRBV28 with TRBJ2-5, with D unclear. The CDR3 sequence is 12 residues long. Germline CDR1 is MDHEN and CDR2 is SYDVKM. V lost 1 base and J 5 bases, leaving 5 bases between the germline ends. CDR3 coding DNA: TGTGCCAGCAGTTTATTAGGCGAGACCCAGTACTTC. It yields the protein CASSLLGETQYF.

V gene TRBV5-4 combines with J gene TRBJ2-7; TRBD2 matches 15 bases. Trimming removed 4 bases from V and 0 bases from J; junction bases left unmatched: 8. Germline V gene sequence: CDR1 SGHNT, CDR2 YYREEE (reference sequence). This CDR3 contains 18 residues. The CDR3 bases are TGTGCCAGCAGCCCTCCCGGGACTAGCGGGGGGTTCTCCTACGAGCAGTACTTC. Translating gives CASSPPGTSGGFSYEQYF.

The rearrangement joins TRBV5-1 to TRBJ2-2, with D possibly being TRBD1 or TRBD2 (5 bases each). The CDR3 spans 15 residues. Germline CDR1 reads SGHRS; CDR2 reads YFSETQ. Between the trimmed V and J ends, which lost 7 bases and 2 bases, there was a span of 15 bases. This CDR3 reads CASAPLGENTGELFF. Here the CDR3 DNA reads TGCGCCAGCGCCCCGTTGGGGGAAAACACCGGGGAGCTGTTTTTT.

This chain links TRBV28 with TRBJ2-5; D perhaps matches TRBD2 (6 bases). Germline V lookup: CDR1 MDHEN, CDR2 SYDVKM. This CDR3 spans 14 amino acids. The ends were cut back, 2 bases at V and 3 bases at J, with 10 bases in the middle. CDR3 in DNA: TGTGCCAGCAGTTTACGGGAGTGGGAAGAGACCCAGTACTTC. Amino acid sequence: CASSLREWEETQYF.

CDR3 in amino acids: CASSPGLAGYEQFF. The CDR3 bases are TGCGCCAGCAGCCCGGGACTAGCGGGATACGAGCAGTTCTTC. V usage is TRBV5-1 and J usage is TRBJ2-1, with 13 bases fitting TRBD2. Trimming cost V 4 bases and J 10 bases; bases outside gene matches: 5. In germline, CDR1 is SGHRS, CDR2 YFSETQ. The CDR3 loop spans 14 amino acids.

The gene calls are TRBV5-1 and TRBJ2-5; TRBD1 might be the D (6 bases). From germline, CDR1 is SGHRS and CDR2 YFSETQ. V lost 4 bases to trimming and J lost 1 base, with 14 bases between them. The CDR3 is 15 amino acids. The CDR3 bases are TGCGCCAGCAGCGCCAACTGGGGGCCCCAAGAGACCCAGTACTTC. Residues: CASSANWGPQETQYF.

This clone has more than one count but fewer than ten. The gene calls are TRBV10-3 and TRBJ2-7; tentatively, D is TRBD1 (6 bases). The CDR3 length is 19 residues. V was trimmed by 3 bases and J by 2 bases, leaving 26 bases between them. Germline loops: CDR1 ENHRY, CDR2 SYGVKD. This CDR3 is CAISDLRQATTTNAYEQYF. The CDR3 nucleotides are TGTGCCATCAGTGATCTAAGACAGGCAACTACGACTAACGCCTACGAGCAGTACTTC.

The chain carries TRBV5-4 and TRBJ2-7; 8 bases line up with TRBD2. The germline gives CDR1 SGHNT, CDR2 YYREEE (reference sequence). Trimming removed 4 bases from V and 3 bases from J; junction bases left unmatched: 9. The CDR3 is 15 amino acids. CDR3 in amino acids: CASSPLSGGVYEQYF. The CDR3 nucleotides read TGTGCCAGCAGCCCGTTGAGCGGGGGAGTCTACGAGCAGTACTTC.

The chain joins TRBV27 to TRBJ1-3; the D gene is possibly TRBD1 (5 bases). V lost 3 bases and J lost 4, with 13 bases in between. CDR1 is MNHEY, CDR2 SMNVEV, per germline (reference sequence). The length of the CDR3 is 15 residues. CDR3 nucleotide sequence: TGTGCCAGCAGTTTGGCCGGGACTCAAGGAAACACCATATATTTT. Translation: CASSLAGTQGNTIYF.

With regard to this clone: Different DNA sequences within this sample yield the same CDR3. V is TRBV6-5 and J is TRBJ1-5; D gene unclear. Germline V gives CDR1 MNHEY, CDR2 SVGAGI. CDR3 size: 14 residues. V shed 5 bases and J shed 2 bases, with 10 bases lying between them. CDR3 amino acids: CASSPGFGNQPQHF. In nucleotides, the CDR3 is TGTGCCAGCAGTCCTGGGTTCGGCAATCAGCCCCAGCATTTT.

The J gene is TRBJ2-6, the V gene TRBV2, with D possibly TRBD1 on 5 matching bases. Trimming removed 4 bases from V and 4 bases from J, with 8 bases in between. The CDR3 contains 14 residues. Per the germline V gene, CDR1 is SNHLY and CDR2 is FYNNEI. The chain's CDR3 is CASSAGRGANVLTF. The DNA of the CDR3 is TGTGCCAGCAGTGCAGGGCGGGGGGCCAACGTCCTGACTTTC.

The V and J genes are TRBV6-5 and TRBJ1-1; D is unresolved. Trimming took off 1 base at V and 1 base at J, with 4 bases between the two ends. The CDR3 contains 13 residues. From germline, CDR1 is MNHEY and CDR2 SVGAGI. The CDR3 nucleotides are TGTGCCAGCAGTTACTTTCGGAACACTGAAGCTTTCTTT. Protein: CASSYFRNTEAFF.